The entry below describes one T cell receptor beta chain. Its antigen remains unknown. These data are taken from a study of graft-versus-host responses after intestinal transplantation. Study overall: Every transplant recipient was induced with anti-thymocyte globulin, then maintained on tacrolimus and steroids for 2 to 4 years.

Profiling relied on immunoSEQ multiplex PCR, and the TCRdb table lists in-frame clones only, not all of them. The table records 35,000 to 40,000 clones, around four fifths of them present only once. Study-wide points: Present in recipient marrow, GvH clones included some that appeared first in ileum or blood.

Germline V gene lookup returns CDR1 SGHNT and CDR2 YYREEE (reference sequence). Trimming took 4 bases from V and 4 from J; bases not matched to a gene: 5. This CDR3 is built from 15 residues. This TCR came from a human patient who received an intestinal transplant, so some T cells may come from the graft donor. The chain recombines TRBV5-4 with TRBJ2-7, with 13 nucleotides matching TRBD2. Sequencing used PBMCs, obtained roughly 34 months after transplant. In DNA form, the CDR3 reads TGTGCCAGCAGCCGAGGGGGACTAGCGGGGTACGAGCAGTACTTC. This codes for CASSRGGLAGYEQYF.